What follows describes a single TCR beta chain. The antigen this receptor binds is unknown. Nothing much larger sits one base from this clone, and base qualities are not available. This sample was taken from a study of spatial heterogeneity in lung cancer (dated by TCRdb to about 2019). Concerning the study at large: More beta-chain than alpha-chain transcripts were consistently detected, likely reflecting higher beta-chain transcript abundance. In the raw uncorrected reads, each unique combination of TCR and UMI appeared more than ten times on average. The study quantitatively compared TCR alpha and beta repertoires across multiple tumor regions, matched nontumor lung and blood in non-small cell lung cancer. Nonsynonymous mutation counts, determined by whole-exome sequencing of tumor tissue, were related to features of the TCR repertoire. Both alpha and beta chains were TCR-sequenced in 220 or so tumor regions, under 80 matched nontumor lung samples and around 50 PBMC samples obtained at surgery.

On the study overall, not on this receptor specifically: Ubiquitous expanded tumor TCRs showed up in blood more often at tumor resection than at routine follow-up. Additional single-cell paired TCR alpha and beta sequencing was considered necessary to confirm, at a functional level, the hypothesis that regional TCRs recognize regional mutations.

The intended sense of this specimen's time point label: sample taken at primary tumor resection. Without any cell sorting, TCR sequencing was performed on whole RNA extracted either from tumor and nontumor lung tissue or from cryopreserved PBMC samples. Samples were obtained from about 69 patients with early-stage, untreated non-small cell lung cancer from the lung TRACERx cohort. Only patients with enough RNA available from two or more tumor regions were chosen for TCR sequencing. Including the terminal cysteine and phenylalanine, the CDR3 comprises 15 residues. The sequence is cut down to CDR3 DNA, 45 bases in frame from base 1. Reading the germline V gene gives CDR1 LGHNA and CDR2 YSLEER. At the junction V is shortened by 2 bases and J by 4 bases, with 14 bases in between. Libraries were made using 5' RACE. The run used a NextSeq 500. In the TCR library protocol, a unique molecular identifier was attached to each TCR cDNA molecule so that PCR and sequencing errors could be corrected. The original methods were these. TCR identification, UMI-based error correction and CDR3 extraction were performed with Decombinator tools. Expanded TCRs were defined as those above a frequency of 2 per 1,000, corresponding to the top 1% of the tumor frequency distribution. Rényi diversity was computed with the R vegan package after subsampling each repertoire 100 times to 5,000 TCRs. CDR3 similarity networks were built from amino acid triplet string-kernel similarity, with CDR3s being connected when pairwise similarity was above 0.82. TCRdb trimmed public reads at Q25 via fastp, called clones via MiXCR and kept in-frame beta chains. Here each entry gathers all rows of one CDR3 protein and keeps the most common genes and DNA. The authors' filters were not applied to this entry. Present in this sample are approximately 40,000 distinct CDR3 sequences, approximately 7.5% of which were seen just once. 25% to 35% of the sample rests with the top ten.

The clonotype originates from a male donor with early-stage non-small cell lung cancer. The rearranged chain carries TRBV4-3 and TRBJ1-1, with TRBD1 as a weak D call on 6 bases. Sequenced here: PBMCs, sampled at surgery. CDR3 sequence: CASSQQPQGGTEAFF. The nucleotide sequence reads TGCGCCAGCAGCCAACAACCCCAAGGGGGCACTGAAGCTTTCTTT.